The 20 T cell receptor beta chains in this list originate from one sample, sequenced in a study of cytomegalovirus exposure and HLA in healthy donors (dated by TCRdb to the late 2010s). Libraries were constructed by the immunoSEQ multiplex PCR assay. For the multiplex PCR, a mixture combining 60 forward primers for TCR Vbeta segments and 13 reverse primers for TCR Jbeta segments was used. As stored in TCRdb, this immuneACCESS dataset retains in-frame rearrangements with V and J assigned. A fraction of the clones does not appear; measured against another copy, unresolved V genes explain less than half of the discrepancy, and the remainder lacks a known reason. The sample table shows approximately 240,000 clones, and roughly 82% are seen once. The top ten clonotypes cover 5.4% of the sample. The sample taken for sequencing was PBMCs. These receptors were obtained from a woman aged 40 to 49 in good health and CMV-seropositive.

The chain joins TRBV29-1 to TRBJ1-1; TRBD1 aligns across 10 bases. V gave up 4 bases and J gave up 3 bases; unmatched junction bases: 5. The CDR3 is 14 residues long. The germline V gene encodes CDR1 SQVTM and CDR2 ANQGSEA. The chain's CDR3 is CSVVRTGGDTEAFF. In nucleotides, the CDR3 is TGCAGCGTTGTTCGGACAGGGGGGGACACTGAAGCTTTCTTT.

The chain uses TRBV29-1 and TRBJ2-1; weak D call: TRBD2 (6 bases). Germline loops: CDR1 SQVTM, CDR2 ANQGSEA. V lost 4 bases to trimming and J lost 4 bases, with 14 bases between them. The CDR3 is 14 residues long. This chain's CDR3 is CSVGLMTRYNEQFF. For the CDR3, the DNA is TGCAGCGTTGGTCTGATGACTAGGTACAATGAGCAGTTCTTC.

The chain has TRBV6-6 and TRBJ1-1; possibly TRBD1 for D (5 bases). The CDR3 runs 14 residues. CDR1 and CDR2 (germline): MNHNY, SVGAGI (reference sequence). V was shortened by 2 bases and J by 4 bases, with 11 bases between the two germline ends. Written as DNA, the CDR3 is TGTGCCAGCAGTTACGGTGAAAGGGGCACTGAAGCTTTCTTT. Its protein product is CASSYGERGTEAFF.

This clone has a handful of counts. This chain connects TRBV29-1 to TRBJ1-4; D uncertain. The ends were cut back, 4 bases at V and 2 bases at J, with 8 bases in the middle. Per the germline V gene, CDR1 is SQVTM and CDR2 is ANQGSEA. The CDR3 loop spans 13 amino acids. The CDR3 here is CSVAVSTNEKLFF. CDR3 DNA sequence: TGCAGCGTTGCGGTCTCGACTAATGAAAAACTGTTTTTT.

V and J are TRBV15 and TRBJ2-1, with 11 nucleotides matching TRBD2. The CDR3 has 16 residues. V lost 3 bases, J lost 9 bases, and 10 bases stayed unmatched. Germline CDR1 is LNHNV and CDR2 is YYDKDF (reference sequence). The CDR3 bases are TGTGCCACCAGCAGGGCTAGCGGGAGGAAAAAGGGTGAGCAGTTCTTC. Its translation: CATSRASGRKKGEQFF.

The CDR3 region has the DNA TGCGCCAGCAGCCCTGGACAGCACTCTGGAAACACCATATATTTT. Translation gives CASSPGQHSGNTIYF. The V gene is TRBV5-1, the J gene TRBJ1-3; D is perhaps TRBD1 (6 bases). Germline V CDR1 and CDR2: SGHRS, YFSETQ. V shed 4 bases and J shed 0 bases, with 11 bases lying between them. The CDR3 runs to 15 residues.

This clone was recorded only once. The chain uses TRBV12-5 and TRBJ2-3, with 11 bases identical to TRBD2. This CDR3 spans 14 amino acids. The J segment lost 4 bases and the V segment lost 10 bases, leaving 7 bases of the junction unmatched. In germline, CDR1 is LGHNT, CDR2 FRNRAP. The CDR3 region is CATISGRAADTQYF. The CDR3 DNA is TGTGCTACCATTAGCGGGAGGGCAGCAGATACGCAGTATTTT. The whole variable domain, filled in from reference TRBV12-5 and TRBJ2-3, reads DARVTQTPRHKVTEMGQEVTMRCQPILGHNTVFWYRQTMMQGLELLAYFRNRAPLDDSGMPKDRFSAEMPDATLATLKIQPSEPRDSAVYFCATISGRAADTQYFGPGTRLTVL.

This clone has a handful of counts. This chain connects TRBV4-2 to TRBJ2-1, with D maybe TRBD2 (5 bases). The V end lost 0 bases, the J end lost 2 bases, and 8 bases lay between the germline ends. The CDR3 is made up of 15 amino acids. Germline lookup yields CDR1 LGHNA and CDR2 YNFKEQ. In DNA, the CDR3 is TGTGCCAGCAGCCAAGACGGGGTAACCTACAATGAGCAGTTCTTC. It codes for CASSQDGVTYNEQFF.

This clone appeared a single time. The V and J genes are TRBV5-4 and TRBJ1-2; D gene uncertain. V was cut by 0 bases and J by 10 bases, with 16 bases left in between. This CDR3 comprises 14 residues. Looked up from germline, CDR1 is SGHNT and CDR2 is YYREEE (reference sequence). This CDR3 is CASSLVSTRNIYTF. DNA for the CDR3: TGTGCCAGCAGCTTGGTTTCAACACGAAATATCTACACCTTC. The full variable domain, with the rest looked up from reference TRBV5-4 and TRBJ1-2, is ETGVTQSPTHLIKTRGQQVTLRCSSQSGHNTVSWYQQALGQGPQFIFQYYREEENGRGNFPPRFSGLQFPNYSSELNVNALELDDSALYLCASSLVSTRNIYTFGSGTRLTVV.

The chain is built from TRBV25-1 and TRBJ2-1, with 7 bases matching TRBD1. Germline V lookup: CDR1 MGHDK, CDR2 SYGVNS. V lost 4 bases, J lost 7 bases, and 7 bases stayed unmatched. This CDR3 is built from 14 residues. CDR3 protein: CASSARGGWNEQFF. CDR3 sequence (DNA): TGTGCCAGCAGTGCACGAGGGGGCTGGAATGAGCAGTTCTTC.

In the case of this clone: This same CDR3 is encoded by further DNA sequences in the sample. This rearrangement joins TRBV7-9 to TRBJ1-2; the D gene is possibly TRBD1 (5 bases). Trimming took off 0 bases at V and 4 bases at J, with 9 bases between the two ends. CDR1 and CDR2 from the germline V gene are SEHNR and FQNEAQ (reference sequence). CDR3 length equals 14 residues. The CDR3 region has the DNA TGTGCCAGCAGCTTAGCAGGGGCCCCCTATGGCTACACCTTC. Protein sequence: CASSLAGAPYGYTF.

This rearrangement joins TRBV9 to TRBJ1-3, with D unresolved. Germline CDR1 reads SGDLS; CDR2 reads YYNGEE. The CDR3 length is 14 residues. The V end lost 2 bases, the J end lost 0 bases, and 6 bases lay between the germline ends. The CDR3 DNA sequence: TGTGCCAGCAGCGTTGGCCCCTCTGGAAACACCATATATTTT. Translating gives CASSVGPSGNTIYF. The full variable domain, completed using reference TRBV9 and TRBJ1-3, is DSGVTQTPKHLITATGQRVTLRCSPRSGDLSVYWYQQSLDQGLQFLIQYYNGEERAKGNILERFSAQQFPDLHSELNLSSLELGDSALYFCASSVGPSGNTIYFGEGSWLTVV.

V is TRBV2 and J is TRBJ1-5; D is uncertain. Trimming removed 4 bases from V and 7 bases from J, with 8 bases in between. The germline CDR1 and CDR2 sequences are SNHLY and FYNNEI. This CDR3 spans 12 amino acids. CDR3 amino acids: CASSGTNQPQHF. The DNA of the CDR3 is TGTGCCAGCAGTGGGACTAACCAGCCCCAGCATTTT. Looking up the rest from reference TRBV2 and TRBJ1-5 gives the full variable domain: EPEVTQTPSHQVTQMGQEVILRCVPISNHLYFYWYRQILGQKVEFLVSFYNNEISEKSEIFDDQFSVERPDGSNFTLKIRSTKLEDSAMYFCASSGTNQPQHFGDGTRLSIL.

A note on this clone: A read error may account for a junction end that differs from germline. The genes are TRBV7-9 and TRBJ1-1; D might be TRBD1 (5 bases). Germline-derived CDR1 and CDR2 are SEHNR and FQNEAQ (reference sequence). The CDR3 contains 15 residues. CDR3 nucleotide sequence: TGTTCCAGCAGCTTACTGGGACTATTGAACACTGAAGCTTTCTTT. The encoded protein is CSSSLLGLLNTEAFF.

The chain has TRBV4-3 and TRBJ2-5, with a tentative D call TRBD1 (6 bases). The ends were cut back, 4 bases at V and 11 bases at J, with 20 bases in the middle. Germline V gene lookup returns CDR1 LGHNA and CDR2 YSLEER. The CDR3 covers 14 residues. This CDR3 reads CASSPGRGSAEQYF. In nucleotides, the CDR3 is TGCGCCAGCAGCCCTGGCAGGGGTTCCGCGGAGCAGTACTTC.

V is TRBV10-3 and J is TRBJ1-2; maybe TRBD1 (6 bases). Germline V gives CDR1 ENHRY, CDR2 SYGVKD. This CDR3 spans 18 amino acids. Trimming took 2 bases from V and 0 from J, leaving 19 bases between them. In DNA, the CDR3 is TGTGCCATCAGTGAGCCCCAGGGGCCTCCCCTAGCTAACTATGGCTACACCTTC. It translates to CAISEPQGPPLANYGYTF.

The chain recombines TRBV5-8 with TRBJ1-5, with a possible D match to TRBD1 (5 bases). This CDR3 contains 16 residues. Deletions cut 2 bases from V and 0 bases from J, with 12 bases between. Germline V lookup: CDR1 SGHTS, CDR2 YDEGEE. The CDR3, as DNA: TGTGCCAGCAGCTTCTGGGGGGATTATAGCAATCAGCCCCAGCATTTT. This encodes CASSFWGDYSNQPQHF. The whole variable domain, filled in from reference TRBV5-8 and TRBJ1-5, reads EAGVTQSPTHLIKTRGQQATLRCSPISGHTSVYWYQQALGLGLQFLLWYDEGEERNRGNFPPRFSGRQFPNYSSELNVNALELEDSALYLCASSFWGDYSNQPQHFGDGTRLSIL.

The chain links TRBV6-5 to TRBJ2-3; TRBD2 matches at 8 bases. Germline V CDR1 and CDR2: MNHEY, SVGAGI. The CDR3 runs to 12 residues. V shed 8 bases, J shed 5 bases, and the junction held 3 bases outside the gene matches. CDR3 DNA sequence: TGTGCCAGCCAGCGGGAGAGAGATACGCAGTATTTT. It is translated as CASQRERDTQYF.

This clone has a single count. The gene calls are TRBV7-3 and TRBJ2-1; 12 nucleotides agree with TRBD2. This CDR3 has 15 residues. Looked up from germline, CDR1 is SGHTA and CDR2 is FQGTGA. V was pared by 5 bases and J by 7 bases, with 6 bases of the junction left unmatched. CDR3 coding DNA: TGTGCCAGCAGCCCTCTAGCGGGGGGGGCAAATGAGCAGTTCTTC. This codes for CASSPLAGGANEQFF.

This sequence joins TRBV7-8 and TRBJ1-2; D might be TRBD1 (6 bases). Trimming took 5 bases from V and 0 from J, leaving 10 bases between them. Germline loops: CDR1 SGHVS, CDR2 FQNEAQ. The length of the CDR3 is 14 residues. The CDR3 nucleotides read TGTGCCAGCAGCCTCGGGACAACTAACTATGGCTACACCTTC. Its protein is CASSLGTTNYGYTF.